Listed below are T cell receptor beta chains from one sample, sequenced in a study of OX40 agonist ivuxolimab in advanced cancers. Here immunoSEQ multiplex PCR was the method, and the copy in TCRdb shows in-frame clones only, minus some. The sample lists tens of thousands of clones; 80% to 90% were seen once. The sample consisted of CD4+ or CD8+ T cells sorted from blood, taken in a trial of the OX40 agonist ivuxolimab. The source of these receptors is an adult with an advanced solid tumor such as melanoma, head and neck, liver or kidney cancer. CDR3s include the opening cysteine and the closing phenylalanine or tryptophan. The D gene is left open where the match is weak. Only part of the rows carry a size: once, few, many, or a class if the clone is expanded.

j_call	v_call	clone_size	cdr3_length	d_call	cdr3_nt	cdr3_aa
TRBJ2-3	TRBV2	.	13	.	TGTGCCAGCAAAGGGAGGATCACAGATACGCAGTATTTT	CASKGRITDTQYF
TRBJ1-2	TRBV18	few	13	.	TGTGCCAGCTCACCGAAGGGGCGGGATGGCTACACCTTC	CASSPKGRDGYTF
TRBJ2-2	TRBV30	.	15	.	TGTGCCTGGAGTTTTTGGCAGGGGAACACCGGGGAGCTGTTTTTT	CAWSFWQGNTGELFF
TRBJ1-5	TRBV6-6	.	15	TRBD1	TGTGCCAGCAGAGCCAGGGGGCGAAGCAATCAGCCCCAGCATTTT	CASRARGRSNQPQHF
TRBJ2-7	TRBV18	.	15	.	TGTGCCAGCTCACCGGGCGGGGCCAACTCCTACGAGCAGTACTTC	CASSPGGANSYEQYF
TRBJ1-2	TRBV7-2	few	13	.	TGTGCCAGCAGCTCTGACAGGATTTATGGCTACACCTTC	CASSSDRIYGYTF
TRBJ2-2	TRBV5-1	.	15	TRBD2	TGCGCCAGCAGCCTGACTAGCGGGGCAGCCGGGGAGCTGTTTTTT	CASSLTSGAAGELFF
TRBJ2-1	TRBV25-1	.	14	.	TGTGCCAGCAGTGACCGCGTCCGGGGCAATGAGCAGTTCTTC	CASSDRVRGNEQFF
TRBJ2-2	TRBV6-5	.	14	.	TGTGCCAGCAGCTCTCTTTACAGGGCCGGGGAGCTGTTTTTT	CASSSLYRAGELFF
TRBJ2-1	TRBV5-1	few	13	.	TGCGCCAGCAGCTTGTGGCAGAGCAATGAGCAGTTCTTC	CASSLWQSNEQFF
TRBJ2-3	TRBV18	.	16	.	TGTGCCAGCTCACCTTTAAGCGGTCCTAGCACAGATACGCAGTATTTT	CASSPLSGPSTDTQYF
TRBJ2-1	TRBV6-5	once	14	TRBD1	TGTGCCAGCGGGGCCGGGACAGGAGGCAATGAGCAGTTCTTC	CASGAGTGGNEQFF
TRBJ2-4	TRBV5-5	.	15	TRBD1	TGTGCCAGCAGGGCAGGGGGCGCGGTCAAAAACATTCAGTACTTC	CASRAGGAVKNIQYF
TRBJ2-3	TRBV5-1	.	16	.	TGCGCCAGCAGCTGGCCCAGGGCCCAAGGCACAGATACGCAGTATTTT	CASSWPRAQGTDTQYF
TRBJ2-1	TRBV6-1	.	15	TRBD1	TGTGCCAGCAGGACCTCCGGGACAGGGGGAGATGAGCAGTTCTTC	CASRTSGTGGDEQFF
TRBJ2-7	TRBV5-1	.	14	TRBD2	TGCGCCAGCAGCTCGGGACTAGCGGGGGTCGAGCAGTACTTC	CASSSGLAGVEQYF
TRBJ2-4	TRBV6-6	.	15	.	TGTGCCAGCAGCTGGGACATCCTAGCCAAAAACATTCAGTACTTC	CASSWDILAKNIQYF
TRBJ1-5	TRBV7-9	.	16	.	TGTGCCAGCAGCGCTGAAGGCAGGGGCGGCAATCAGCCCCAGCATTTT	CASSAEGRGGNQPQHF
TRBJ1-3	TRBV4-2	.	15	TRBD1	TGTGCCAGCAGCGCCTACAGGGGGACTGGAAACACCATATATTTT	CASSAYRGTGNTIYF
TRBJ2-3	TRBV5-1	.	16	.	TGCGCCAGCAGCTCAAACCCGGGATCACAGGCAGATACGCAGTATTTT	CASSSNPGSQADTQYF
TRBJ2-5	TRBV7-8	.	14	.	TGTGCCAGCAGCCCTGCCGGGAAGCAAGAGACCCAGTACTTC	CASSPAGKQETQYF
TRBJ2-7	TRBV5-6	.	16	TRBD2	TGTGCCAGCAGTCTTACCTCCGGGACTAGAAGGTACGAGCAGTACTTC	CASSLTSGTRRYEQYF